This T cell receptor beta chain was found in a study of shared T cell receptors in the human thymus. Trimming removed 4 bases from V and 4 bases from J; junction bases left unmatched: 10. Germline CDR1 and CDR2: PRHDT and FYEKMQ (reference sequence). The CDR3 is 16 amino acids. Repertoires were generated with immunoSEQ multiplex PCR, while TCRdb's copy carries only in-frame clones and drops some. The profile covers some 660,000 clones, with roughly 86% appearing a single time and 0.009% to 0.0095% taken by the ten largest. Another study also made use of these data, one on human thymus T cells. According to that study: Resected material from corrective heart surgery provided the thymus tissue analysed. There were highly overlapping thymic repertoires among unrelated individuals, as related research reported.

Sequenced input: thymocytes. This rearrangement joins TRBV13 to TRBJ2-3, with 8 bases aligning to TRBD1. This clonotype was obtained from a boy less than two years old with a congenital heart defect. The CDR3: CASSSLGQALADTQYF. The DNA of the CDR3 is TGTGCCAGCAGCTCCTTGGGACAGGCTCTGGCAGATACGCAGTATTTT.